The 20 T cell receptor beta chains given below trace back to one sample, sequenced in a study of breast tumors, draining lymph nodes, adjacent tissues. TCRdb re-called the multiplex PCR reads through MiXCR, storing one row per CDR3 protein. The data hold about 13,000 distinct CDR3 sequences, with roughly 57% observed a single time. Sequencing was done on a sample of tumor-adjacent breast tissue. These receptors came from a female donor with breast cancer. Some clones in this sample may be carry-over from other donors' samples.

This rearrangement joins TRBV24-1 to TRBJ1-2; D uncertain. This CDR3 comprises 11 residues. V was pared by 4 bases and J by 4 bases, with 3 bases between. The germline V gene has CDR1 KGHDR and CDR2 SFDVKD. CDR3 in amino acids: CATSDAYGYTF. DNA for the CDR3: TGTGCCACCAGTGACGCCTATGGCTACACCTTC.

In this sample, this clonotype turned up a few times. This chain connects TRBV28 to TRBJ1-5; D not resolved. The germline gives CDR1 MDHEN, CDR2 SYDVKM. The CDR3 has 17 amino acids. The V and J ends lost 6 bases and 0 bases respectively, with 18 bases between them. The CDR3 region is CASSLWGSTYSNQPQHF. Written as DNA, the CDR3 is TGTGCCAGCAGCCTTTGGGGATCGACCTATAGCAATCAGCCCCAGCATTTT.

The V gene is TRBV19, the J gene TRBJ1-3; D not certain. Trimming took 2 bases from V and 3 from J, leaving 8 bases between them. The length of the CDR3 is 14 residues. Germline V CDR1 and CDR2: LNHDA, SQIVND (reference sequence). The CDR3: CASSIWSGGNTIYF. The CDR3 DNA reads as TGTGCCAGTAGTATATGGTCGGGTGGAAACACCATATATTTT. Full variable domain (outside the CDR3, taken from reference TRBV19 and TRBJ1-3): DGGITQSPKYLFRKEGQNVTLSCEQNLNHDAMYWYRQDPGQGLRLIYYSQIVNDFQKGDIAEGYSVSREKKESFPLTVTSAQKNPTAFYLCASSIWSGGNTIYFGEGSWLTVV.

The chain employs TRBV7-8 and TRBJ2-2; 10 positions match TRBD2. After removal of 4 bases from V and 5 bases from J, the junction contained 13 bases not matched to a gene. The CDR3 is 18 amino acids. The germline gives CDR1 SGHVS, CDR2 FQNEAQ. CDR3 region: CASSSPGLAGERTGELFF. The DNA for the CDR3 is TGTGCCAGCAGCTCCCCGGGGCTAGCGGGAGAGCGAACCGGGGAGCTGTTTTTT.

This clonotype occurred once. The gene calls are TRBV5-1 and TRBJ2-3, with D perhaps TRBD2 (5 bases). Trimming pared 0 bases from V and 1 base from J, leaving 12 bases between. CDR3 length: 16 residues. Germline CDR1 SGHRS, CDR2 YFSETQ. The CDR3 is CASSLVSARGTDTQYF. CDR3 coding DNA: TGCGCCAGCAGCTTGGTATCAGCGAGGGGCACAGATACGCAGTATTTT.

The J gene is TRBJ2-2, the V gene TRBV4-3; perhaps TRBD1 as D (6 bases). V was trimmed by 1 base and J by 5 bases, leaving 8 bases between them. Germline lookup yields CDR1 LGHNA and CDR2 YSLEER. This CDR3 has 14 amino acids. CDR3: CASSQGTVTGELFF. CDR3 DNA: TGCGCCAGCAGCCAAGGGACAGTTACCGGGGAGCTGTTTTTT.

This clonotype was observed a single time. The V and J genes are TRBV25-1 and TRBJ2-1; 8 bases agree with TRBD2. There are 16 residues in the CDR3. CDR1 is MGHDK and CDR2 is SYGVNS in the germline V gene. J gave up 8 bases and V 2 bases, and 11 bases lay outside the gene matches. The CDR3 loop reads CASSELAGGIRDEQFF. Written as DNA, the CDR3 is TGTGCCAGCAGTGAACTAGCGGGTGGGATACGGGATGAGCAGTTCTTC.

The chain recombines TRBV20-1 with TRBJ2-5; D unclear. The CDR3 sequence is 13 residues long. Germline values: CDR1 DFQATT, CDR2 SNEGSKA (reference sequence). The V end lost 3 bases, the J end lost 1 base, and 9 bases lay between the germline ends. The CDR3 loop is CSARAASQETQYF. CDR3 in DNA: TGCAGTGCTAGGGCGGCTTCCCAAGAGACCCAGTACTTC.

Only one count was recorded for this clonotype. The chain combines TRBV12-3 or TRBV12-4 with TRBJ2-7, with no clear D. This CDR3 spans 15 amino acids. The V end lost 3 bases, the J end lost 2 bases, and 14 bases lay between the germline ends. The CDR3 sequence: CASSFGPSNTYEQYF. The CDR3, as DNA: TGTGCCAGCAGTTTTGGCCCCAGCAACACCTACGAGCAGTACTTC.

The V call is TRBV25-1, the J call TRBJ1-2; no reliable D call. Trimming stripped 5 bases from V and 4 bases from J, with 5 bases between. Germline V gene lookup returns CDR1 MGHDK and CDR2 SYGVNS. The CDR3 length is 11 residues. The CDR3 region is CASSKGYGYTF. The CDR3 bases are TGTGCCAGCAGTAAGGGCTATGGCTACACCTTC.

The chain is built from TRBV2 and TRBJ2-3; D is possibly TRBD1 (7 bases). The CDR3 totals 15 residues. Germline assignment: CDR1 SNHLY and CDR2 FYNNEI. Trimming removed 4 bases at V and 4 bases at J, with 15 bases between. The CDR3 DNA follows: TGTGCCAGCAGTGCAGGGGGGTTTCTCGCAGATACGCAGTATTTT. Translated, it gives CASSAGGFLADTQYF.

The chain links TRBV20-1 to TRBJ2-1, with 7 bases identical to TRBD1. CDR1 DFQATT and CDR2 SNEGSKA come from the germline V gene (reference sequence). After removal of 6 bases from V and 12 bases from J, the junction contained 20 bases not matched to a gene. The CDR3 loop spans 15 amino acids. CDR3 in amino acids: CSALARDSHFHGQFF. In DNA, the CDR3 is TGCAGTGCCCTAGCCCGGGACAGTCACTTTCATGGGCAGTTCTTC.

The chain employs TRBV29-1 and TRBJ1-2; D not certain. Germline V gives CDR1 SQVTM, CDR2 ANQGSEA. This CDR3 has 14 residues. V was clipped by 4 bases and J by 2 bases, with 14 bases between them. The CDR3 spells CSVATAWGNYGYTF. The CDR3, as DNA: TGCAGCGTTGCCACCGCCTGGGGAAACTATGGCTACACCTTC.

This clonotype is medium-sized by share. The V gene is TRBV12-3 or TRBV12-4, the J gene TRBJ2-7; 13 bases map to TRBD2. This CDR3 has 17 amino acids. V shed 5 bases, J shed 4 bases, and the junction held 11 bases outside the gene matches. The CDR3 nucleotides read TGTGCCAGCAGTAAGGTCCCGGGACTAGCGGGACAATACGAGCAGTACTTC. This codes for CASSKVPGLAGQYEQYF.

The rearrangement uses TRBV24-1 and TRBJ2-1; D gene uncertain. V gave up 3 bases and J gave up 8 bases, with 16 bases separating them. The CDR3 has 15 residues. The germline V gene encodes CDR1 KGHDR and CDR2 SFDVKD. This CDR3 reads CATSDPADLSDEQFF. CDR3 coding DNA: TGTGCCACCAGTGATCCTGCCGACTTGTCCGATGAGCAGTTCTTC.

The rearrangement uses TRBV11-2 and TRBJ2-5, with 9 bases fitting TRBD2. The CDR3 runs to 17 residues. The V gene's germline CDR1 is SGHAT and CDR2 FQNNGV. The junction had 9 bases not matched to a gene; V was cut back by 3 bases and J by 1 base. Here the CDR3 DNA reads TGTGCCAGCAGCTTCCTTCGACTAGCGGCCGGCCAAGAGACCCAGTACTTC. This gives the protein CASSFLRLAAGQETQYF.

Many counts were recorded for this clonotype. The chain is built from TRBV9 and TRBJ2-7; 7 bases match TRBD1. This CDR3 is 14 amino acids long. The V and J ends lost 4 bases and 5 bases, in that order; junction bases with no gene match: 9. Germline-derived CDR1 and CDR2 are SGDLS and YYNGEE. CDR3: CASSTTGVLHEQYF. The CDR3 nucleotides read TGTGCCAGCAGCACCACAGGGGTTCTACACGAGCAGTACTTC. Filled out from reference TRBV9 and TRBJ2-7, the complete variable domain reads DSGVTQTPKHLITATGQRVTLRCSPRSGDLSVYWYQQSLDQGLQFLIQYYNGEERAKGNILERFSAQQFPDLHSELNLSSLELGDSALYFCASSTTGVLHEQYFGPGTRLTVT.

The CDR3 DNA reads as TGTGCCAGCAGCTTAGGGGGAAAACTGTTTTTT. It encodes CASSLGGKLFF. J is TRBJ1-4 and V is TRBV7-2, with unresolved D. With 1 base removed from V and 10 bases from J, the gap between germline ends came to 4 bases. This CDR3 has 11 amino acids. Germline V gene sequence: CDR1 SGHTA, CDR2 FQGNSA.

This clonotype was counted at least ten times. A much larger clone lies a single base off, so this may be a read error. This chain links TRBV6-2 or TRBV6-3 with TRBJ1-2; D ambiguous. The germline CDR1 and CDR2 sequences are MNHEY and SVGEGT. CDR3 size: 16 residues. CDR3 nucleotides: TGTGCCAGCAGTTTGGACGGATTTGTTGTTGACTATGGCCACACCTTC. Encoded protein: CASSLDGFVVDYGHTF.

The CDR3 sequence: CASSLEAGTRDEQYF. CDR3 DNA sequence: TGTGCCAGCAGCTTGGAGGCGGGGACCAGGGACGAGCAGTACTTC. V is TRBV5-4 and J is TRBJ2-7; perhaps TRBD2 as D (6 bases). This CDR3 spans 15 amino acids. The V gene lost 0 bases and the J gene lost 5 bases, with 15 bases spanning the gap. Germline V CDR1 and CDR2: SGHNT, YYREEE (reference sequence).